This entry describes one TCR beta chain. MiXCR, run by TCRdb on the 5' RACE reads, gives a single entry per CDR3 protein. The repertoire consists of about 340,000 distinct CDR3 sequences, with approximately 4.2% occurring once and the leading ten covering 20% to 30%. The germline V and J ends were trimmed by 6 bases and 6 bases, with 12 bases remaining between them. In germline, CDR1 is MNHEY, CDR2 SMNVEV (reference sequence). This CDR3 region has 13 residues. These data originate in a study of T cells after yellow fever vaccination. The rearrangement links TRBV27 to TRBJ1-5; D gene ambiguous. This receptor was identified in a man aged 18 to 29 who received the YFV17D yellow fever vaccine. The sequencing here drew on PBMCs, taken 5 days after the yellow fever booster vaccination. The CDR3 loop reads CASSLYTGQPQHF. For the CDR3, the DNA is TGTGCCAGCAGCCTGTATACGGGTCAGCCCCAGCATTTT.